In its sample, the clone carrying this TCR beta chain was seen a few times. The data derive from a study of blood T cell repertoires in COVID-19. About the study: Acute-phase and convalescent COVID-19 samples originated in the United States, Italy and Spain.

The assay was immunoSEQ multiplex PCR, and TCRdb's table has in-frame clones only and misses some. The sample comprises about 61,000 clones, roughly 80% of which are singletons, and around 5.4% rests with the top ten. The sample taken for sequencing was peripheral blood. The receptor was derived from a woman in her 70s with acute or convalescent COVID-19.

CDR3 sequence: CASRAGQGSEKLFF. Written as DNA, the CDR3 is TGTGCCAGCAGGGCGGGACAGGGGTCTGAAAAACTGTTTTTT. V is TRBV28 and J is TRBJ1-4; 10 positions agree with TRBD1. The CDR3 contains 14 residues. In germline, CDR1 is MDHEN, CDR2 SYDVKM. The J segment lost 7 bases and the V segment lost 6 bases, leaving 5 bases of the junction unmatched.